Following are 18 T cell receptor beta chains from one sample sequenced in a study of blood T cell repertoires in COVID-19. Measured with immunoSEQ multiplex PCR; TCRdb has only the in-frame clones, and not every one. The table has over 300,000 clones, almost 90% seen once; the top ten hold about 6.5%. Sequenced input: peripheral blood. The receptor source for this set is a man aged 18 to 29 with active or convalescent COVID-19.

The V and J genes are TRBV4-2 and TRBJ2-5; 8 bases match TRBD1. The CDR3 is made up of 19 amino acids. Germline V gene lookup returns CDR1 LGHNA and CDR2 YNFKEQ. Trimming at V came to 0 bases and at J to 3 bases, leaving 15 bases not matched to a gene. The CDR3 DNA follows: TGTGCCAGCAGCCAAGATCCCCTCACCGGGACAGGTCGGAAAGAGACCCAGTACTTC. Its protein product is CASSQDPLTGTGRKETQYF.

This rearrangement joins TRBV12-3 or TRBV12-4 to TRBJ1-1, with no clear D. The CDR3 runs 11 residues. V lost 5 bases and J lost 8, with 9 bases in between. The DNA for the CDR3 is TGTGCCAGCAGTCTTTCCTTAGAAGCTTTCTTT. Its translation is CASSLSLEAFF.

This chain uses TRBV19 with TRBJ1-4, with 7 bases lining up with TRBD1. V dropped 3 bases and J dropped 0; count of bases not matched to a gene: 7. The CDR3 length is 17 residues. Germline V gene sequence: CDR1 LNHDA, CDR2 SQIVND (reference sequence). The CDR3 reads CASSIDQGQTTNEKLFF. The CDR3 DNA is TGTGCCAGTAGTATCGACCAGGGACAGACAACTAATGAAAAACTGTTTTTT.

V usage is TRBV30 and J usage is TRBJ2-1; D may be TRBD2 (5 bases). Germline lookup yields CDR1 GTSNPN and CDR2 SVGIG (reference sequence). The CDR3 has 15 residues. The germline V and J ends were trimmed by 0 bases and 0 bases, with 9 bases remaining between them. The CDR3 protein is CAWSVRAGSYNEQFF. CDR3 in DNA: TGTGCCTGGAGTGTACGGGCGGGCTCCTACAATGAGCAGTTCTTC.

The V gene is TRBV11-3, the J gene TRBJ2-3; no clear D. There are 12 residues in the CDR3. From germline, CDR1 is SGHNT and CDR2 YENEEA. Trimming cost V 5 bases and J 4 bases, with 7 bases left between them. In DNA, the CDR3 is TGTGCCAGCAGCCAACGCGCAGATACGCAGTATTTT. Translated, it gives CASSQRADTQYF.

The J gene is TRBJ2-5, the V gene TRBV5-4, with D tentatively TRBD1 (5 bases). This CDR3 comprises 13 residues. Trimming took off 4 bases at V and 2 bases at J, with 9 bases between the two ends. Germline loops: CDR1 SGHNT, CDR2 YYREEE (reference sequence). This chain's CDR3 is CASSHRTQETQYF. The CDR3 coding sequence is TGTGCCAGCAGCCACCGGACACAAGAGACCCAGTACTTC.

The genes are TRBV7-3 and TRBJ1-1; 8 bases fit TRBD1. Germline loops: CDR1 SGHTA, CDR2 FQGTGA. The CDR3 covers 12 residues. V shed 5 bases and J 4 bases; nucleotides not matched to a gene: 0. The CDR3 region is CASSQGATEAFF. CDR3 nucleotides: TGTGCCAGCAGCCAGGGGGCCACTGAAGCTTTCTTT.

The chain couples TRBV27 to TRBJ2-7, with 9 bases identical to TRBD2. Trimming cost V 3 bases and J 1 base; bases outside gene matches: 1. This CDR3 is built from 14 residues. Germline CDR1 and CDR2: MNHEY and SMNVEV (reference sequence). The CDR3 region is CASSFAGGSYEQYF. The CDR3 coding sequence is TGTGCCAGCAGTTTCGCGGGAGGGTCCTACGAGCAGTACTTC.

The chain is built from TRBV10-1 and TRBJ2-7, with 8 bases fitting TRBD2. The trim removed 0 bases at V and 5 bases at J, leaving 12 bases unmatched. CDR3 length equals 17 residues. The germline CDR1 and CDR2 sequences are WNHNN and SYGVQD (reference sequence). The CDR3 region is CASSESGREETRNEQYF. The CDR3 DNA reads TGCGCCAGCAGTGAGTCTGGGCGGGAGGAAACCCGGAACGAGCAGTACTTC.

The chain joins TRBV6-1 to TRBJ2-1; D is undetermined. Looked up from germline, CDR1 is MNHNS and CDR2 is SASEGT. Trimming pared 2 bases from V and 2 bases from J, leaving 10 bases between. The CDR3 spans 15 residues. The CDR3 coding sequence is TGTGCCAGCAGTGAATTCTGGGCTACCTACAATGAGCAGTTCTTC. This translates into CASSEFWATYNEQFF.

The V and J genes are TRBV16 and TRBJ1-2; 9 bases line up with TRBD1. This CDR3 is built from 16 residues. Germline V CDR1 and CDR2: KGHSY, FQNENV. V was pared by 0 bases and J by 4 bases, with 6 bases of the junction left unmatched. CDR3 coding DNA: TGTGCCAGCAGCCAATCCGTGGACAGGGGTGCCTATGGCTACACCTTC. Protein product: CASSQSVDRGAYGYTF.

This chain links TRBV28 with TRBJ2-1, with TRBD1 identical over 8 bases. V lost 3 bases to trimming and J lost 0 bases; unmatched junction nucleotides: 10. The CDR3 runs 18 residues. The germline V gene has CDR1 MDHEN and CDR2 SYDVKM. The CDR3 region has the DNA TGTGCCAGCAGTTTGATCCGGGACAGGCCCAGCTCCTACAATGAGCAGTTCTTC. Its translation: CASSLIRDRPSSYNEQFF.

The chain carries TRBV28 and TRBJ1-2, with TRBD1 identical over 9 bases. The CDR3 is 13 amino acids. After removal of 5 bases from V and 2 bases from J, the junction contained 0 bases not matched to a gene. Germline lookup yields CDR1 MDHEN and CDR2 SYDVKM. The CDR3 here is CASSGTGNYGYTF. The CDR3 bases are TGTGCCAGCAGTGGGACAGGGAACTATGGCTACACCTTC.

This clone came up a few times. V gene TRBV5-1 combines with J gene TRBJ1-1; D ambiguous. The V gene lost 5 bases and the J gene lost 7 bases, with 21 bases spanning the gap. Germline V gene sequence: CDR1 SGHRS, CDR2 YFSETQ. The CDR3 loop spans 15 amino acids. In DNA form, the CDR3 reads TGCGCCAGCAGGGGAGTCGAGTCGGGCCGAAGTGAAGCTTTCTTT. It codes for CASRGVESGRSEAFF.

V and J are TRBV15 and TRBJ1-4, with 7 bases fitting TRBD1. CDR1 is LNHNV and CDR2 is YYDKDF in the germline V gene (reference sequence). The CDR3 contains 14 residues. V shed 2 bases, J shed 8 bases, and the junction held 5 bases outside the gene matches. CDR3 DNA sequence: TGTGCCACCAGCAGAACAGGGGATCGCGAAAAACTGTTTTTT. The encoded protein is CATSRTGDREKLFF.

This chain uses TRBV7-9 with TRBJ1-5; a possible D gene is TRBD1 (5 bases). V dropped 3 bases and J dropped 5 bases, with 8 bases sitting between them. CDR1 is SEHNR and CDR2 is FQNEAQ in the germline V gene (reference sequence). The CDR3 length is 13 residues. CDR3 protein: CASSFRVDQPQHF. In DNA, the CDR3 is TGTGCCAGCAGCTTCAGGGTGGATCAGCCCCAGCATTTT.

V and J are TRBV4-1 and TRBJ2-4; D gene unclear. The CDR3 covers 15 residues. V dropped 0 bases and J dropped 0 bases, with 6 bases sitting between them. Germline CDR1 is MGHRA and CDR2 is YSYEKL. The CDR3 sequence is CASSQEEIAKNIQYF. CDR3 nucleotides: TGCGCCAGCAGCCAAGAGGAGATAGCCAAAAACATTCAGTACTTC.

The chain couples TRBV7-2 to TRBJ2-1; no reliable D call. Germline V gene sequence: CDR1 SGHTA, CDR2 FQGNSA. The V gene lost 6 bases and the J gene lost 4 bases, with 13 bases spanning the gap. This CDR3 contains 14 residues. The CDR3 bases are TGTGCCAGCAGTCTGGAACAGTTATACAATGAGCAGTTCTTC. Its protein is CASSLEQLYNEQFF.